These T cell receptor beta chains were read from a single sample in a study of T-cell memory formation after mild COVID-19. Each CDR3 protein gets one entry after TCRdb re-called the 5' RACE reads with MiXCR. The sample has just under 550,000 distinct CDR3 sequences; roughly 20% are singletons. The sample taken for sequencing was PBMCs or a T cell subset sorted from them (not recorded which). The source is an adult woman who had mild COVID-19 (a few samples of this study predate the infection). Cell type and time point are not known. CDR3s leave out the opening cysteine and the closing phenylalanine or tryptophan. Rows may omit the clone size; those that give it use once, few, many or a size class.

J gene: TRBJ2-3; clone size: .; V gene: TRBV4-3; CDR3 protein: ASSQDDIAGDATDTQY
J gene: TRBJ2-2; clone size: few; V gene: TRBV14; CDR3 protein: ASSQLVGDTGELF
J gene: TRBJ2-5; clone size: .; V gene: TRBV7-9; CDR3 protein: ASRPGLQETQY
J gene: TRBJ1-4; clone size: .; V gene: TRBV6-6; CDR3 protein: ASSFTGGNEKLF
J gene: TRBJ2-2; clone size: .; V gene: TRBV24-1; CDR3 protein: ATSDRPRVPNTGELF
J gene: TRBJ1-1; clone size: few; V gene: TRBV30; CDR3 protein: AWSVIRNTEAF
J gene: TRBJ1-5; clone size: .; V gene: TRBV23-1; CDR3 protein: ASSQVDRGPCGNQPQH
J gene: TRBJ1-2; clone size: .; V gene: TRBV6-1; CDR3 protein: ASSEGGAAYGYT
J gene: TRBJ1-2; clone size: .; V gene: TRBV6-5; CDR3 protein: ASRQSTGRYGYGYT
J gene: TRBJ2-7; clone size: few; V gene: TRBV20-1; CDR3 protein: SARPLRVTKSGDFSYEQY
J gene: TRBJ2-7; clone size: few; V gene: TRBV24-1; CDR3 protein: ATSDVAGAHEQY
J gene: TRBJ1-2; clone size: few; V gene: TRBV7-2; CDR3 protein: ASSFHTGKRGYT
J gene: TRBJ2-1; clone size: few; V gene: TRBV12-3/TRBV12-4; CDR3 protein: ASSLGLAVGYEQF
J gene: TRBJ2-6; clone size: .; V gene: TRBV5-1; CDR3 protein: ASSVRRDSGANVLT
J gene: TRBJ2-7; clone size: .; V gene: TRBV2; CDR3 protein: ASSERQAIYEQY
J gene: TRBJ2-7; clone size: .; V gene: TRBV7-9; CDR3 protein: ASSDPSIEQY
J gene: TRBJ2-5; clone size: .; V gene: TRBV3-1; CDR3 protein: ASSKEWVIGLETQY
J gene: TRBJ2-6; clone size: .; V gene: TRBV6-5; CDR3 protein: ASSYSRRGTGGSGANVLT
J gene: TRBJ2-3; clone size: .; V gene: TRBV10-3; CDR3 protein: AIGGGPTDTQY
J gene: TRBJ2-7; clone size: .; V gene: TRBV7-9; CDR3 protein: ASSNLLDRKSSYEQY
J gene: TRBJ1-2; clone size: .; V gene: TRBV18; CDR3 protein: ASSPYNGPKDSYGYT
J gene: TRBJ2-7; clone size: few; V gene: TRBV4-1; CDR3 protein: ASSLGTNYEQY
J gene: TRBJ1-2; clone size: few; V gene: TRBV12-3/TRBV12-4; CDR3 protein: ASRQGQGVYT